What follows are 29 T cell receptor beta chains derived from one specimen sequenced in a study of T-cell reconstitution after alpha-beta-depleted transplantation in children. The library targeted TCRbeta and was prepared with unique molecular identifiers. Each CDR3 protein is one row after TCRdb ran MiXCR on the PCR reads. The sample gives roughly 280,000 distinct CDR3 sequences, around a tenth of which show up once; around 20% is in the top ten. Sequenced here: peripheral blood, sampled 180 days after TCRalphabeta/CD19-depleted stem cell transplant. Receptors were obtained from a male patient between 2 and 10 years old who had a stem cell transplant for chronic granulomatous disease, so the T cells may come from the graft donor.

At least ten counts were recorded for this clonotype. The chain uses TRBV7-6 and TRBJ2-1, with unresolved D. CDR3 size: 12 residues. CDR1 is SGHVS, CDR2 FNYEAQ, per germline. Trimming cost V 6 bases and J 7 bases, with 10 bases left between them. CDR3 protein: CASSALGNEQFF. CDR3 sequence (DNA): TGTGCCAGCAGTGCATTGGGGAATGAGCAGTTCTTC.

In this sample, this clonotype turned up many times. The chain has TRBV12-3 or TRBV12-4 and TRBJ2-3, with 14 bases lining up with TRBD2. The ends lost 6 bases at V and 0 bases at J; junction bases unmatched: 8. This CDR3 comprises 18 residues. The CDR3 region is CASSPGTSGSTSTDTQYF. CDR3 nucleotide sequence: TGTGCCAGCAGCCCCGGGACTAGCGGGAGTACTAGCACAGATACGCAGTATTTT.

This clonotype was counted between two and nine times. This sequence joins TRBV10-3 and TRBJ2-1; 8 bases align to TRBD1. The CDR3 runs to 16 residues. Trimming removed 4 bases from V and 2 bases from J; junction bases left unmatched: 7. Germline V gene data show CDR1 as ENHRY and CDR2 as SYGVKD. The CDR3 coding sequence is TGTGCCATCAGTGCCCCGGACAGGGTGACCTACAATGAGCAGTTCTTC. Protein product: CAISAPDRVTYNEQFF.

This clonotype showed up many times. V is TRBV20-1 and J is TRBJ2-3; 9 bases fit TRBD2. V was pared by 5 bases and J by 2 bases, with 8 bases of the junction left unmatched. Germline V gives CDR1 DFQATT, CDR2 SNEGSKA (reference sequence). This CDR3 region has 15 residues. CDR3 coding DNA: TGCAGTGCTCTTAAAAGCGGGGGGAACACAGATACGCAGTATTTT. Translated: CSALKSGGNTDTQYF.

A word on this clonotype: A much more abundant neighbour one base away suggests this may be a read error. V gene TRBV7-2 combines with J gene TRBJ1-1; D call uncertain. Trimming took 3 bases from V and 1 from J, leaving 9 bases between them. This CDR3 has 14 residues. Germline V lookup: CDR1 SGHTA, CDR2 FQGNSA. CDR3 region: CASSLSRGNTEAFF. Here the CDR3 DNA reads TGTGCCAGCAGCTTGAGTAGAGGGAACACTGAAGCTTTCTTT. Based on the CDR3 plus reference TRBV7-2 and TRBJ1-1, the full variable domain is GAGVSQSPSNKVTEKGKDVELRCDPISGHTALYWYRQSLGQGLEFLIYFQGNSAPDKSGLPSDRFSAERTGGSVSTLTIQRTQQEDSAVYLCASSLSRGNTEAFFGQGTRLTVV.

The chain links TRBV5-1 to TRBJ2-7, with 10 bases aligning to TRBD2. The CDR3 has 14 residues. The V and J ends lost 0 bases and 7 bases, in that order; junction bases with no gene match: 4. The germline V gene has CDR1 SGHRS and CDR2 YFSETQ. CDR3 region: CASSLGATSGEQYF. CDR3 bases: TGCGCCAGCAGCTTGGGAGCGACTAGCGGGGAGCAGTACTTC.

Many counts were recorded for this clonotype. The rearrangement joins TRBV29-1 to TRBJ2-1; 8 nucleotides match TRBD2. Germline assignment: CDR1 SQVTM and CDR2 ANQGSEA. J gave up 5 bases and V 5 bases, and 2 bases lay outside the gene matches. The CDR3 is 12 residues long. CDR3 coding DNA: TGCAGCGTTAATAGCGGGAACAATGAGCAGTTCTTC. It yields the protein CSVNSGNNEQFF.

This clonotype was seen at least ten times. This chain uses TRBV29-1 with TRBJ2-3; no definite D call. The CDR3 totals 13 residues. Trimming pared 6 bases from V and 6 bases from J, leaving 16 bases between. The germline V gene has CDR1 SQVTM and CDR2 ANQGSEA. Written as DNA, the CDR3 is TGCAGCGTCGGGTCCCTCATCCGCGATACGCAGTATTTT. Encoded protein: CSVGSLIRDTQYF.

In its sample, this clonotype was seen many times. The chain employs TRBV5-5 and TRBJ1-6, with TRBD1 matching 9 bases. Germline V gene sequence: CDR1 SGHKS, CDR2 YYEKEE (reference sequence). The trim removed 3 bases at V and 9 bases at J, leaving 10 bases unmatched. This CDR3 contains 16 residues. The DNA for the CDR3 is TGTGCCAGCAGCTCCCTCCCCGGACAGGGGTCTTCACCCCTCCACTTT. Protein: CASSSLPGQGSSPLHF.

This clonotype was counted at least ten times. CDR3 nucleotides: TGTGCCAGCAGCTTAGTGGCTAAGTGGGAGACACGTTACGAGCAGTACTTC. Translation gives CASSLVAKWETRYEQYF. This sequence joins TRBV7-8 and TRBJ2-7, with D maybe TRBD2 (5 bases). Trimming pared 1 base from V and 4 bases from J, leaving 20 bases between. The CDR3 extends over 17 amino acids. Germline V gene sequence: CDR1 SGHVS, CDR2 FQNEAQ.

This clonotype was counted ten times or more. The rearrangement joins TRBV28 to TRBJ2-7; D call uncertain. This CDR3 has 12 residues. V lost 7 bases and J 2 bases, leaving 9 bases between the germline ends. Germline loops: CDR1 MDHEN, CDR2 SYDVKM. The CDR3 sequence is CASTEKTYEQYF. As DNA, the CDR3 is TGTGCCAGCACGGAGAAGACCTACGAGCAGTACTTC.

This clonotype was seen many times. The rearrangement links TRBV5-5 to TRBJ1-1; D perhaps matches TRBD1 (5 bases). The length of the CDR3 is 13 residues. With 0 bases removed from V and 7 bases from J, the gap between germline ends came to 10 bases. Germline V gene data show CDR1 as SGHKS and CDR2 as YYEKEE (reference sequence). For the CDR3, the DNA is TGTGCCAGCAGCTTGGGACAGCTCGGTGAAGCTTTCTTT. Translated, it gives CASSLGQLGEAFF.

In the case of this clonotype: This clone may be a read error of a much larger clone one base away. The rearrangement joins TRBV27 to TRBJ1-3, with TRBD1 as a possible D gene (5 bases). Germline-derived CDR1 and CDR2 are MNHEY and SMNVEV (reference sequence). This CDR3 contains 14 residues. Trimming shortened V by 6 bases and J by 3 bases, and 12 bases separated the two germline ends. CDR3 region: CASSSWDYGNTIYF. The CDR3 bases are TGTGCCAGCAGCTCATGGGACTATGGAAACACCATATATTTT.

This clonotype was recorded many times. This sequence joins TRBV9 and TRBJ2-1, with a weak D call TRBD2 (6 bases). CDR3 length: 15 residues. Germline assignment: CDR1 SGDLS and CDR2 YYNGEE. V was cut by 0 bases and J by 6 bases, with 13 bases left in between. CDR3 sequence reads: CASSVGGGKGNEQFF. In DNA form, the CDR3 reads TGTGCCAGCAGCGTAGGTGGGGGGAAGGGCAATGAGCAGTTCTTC.

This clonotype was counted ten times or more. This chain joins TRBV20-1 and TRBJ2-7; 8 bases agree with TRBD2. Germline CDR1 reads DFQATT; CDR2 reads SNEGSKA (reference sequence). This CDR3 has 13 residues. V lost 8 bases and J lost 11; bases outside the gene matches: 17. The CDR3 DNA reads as TGCAGTCTATCCGGGACTAGGGACTATGCAGAGTACTTC. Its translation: CSLSGTRDYAEYF.

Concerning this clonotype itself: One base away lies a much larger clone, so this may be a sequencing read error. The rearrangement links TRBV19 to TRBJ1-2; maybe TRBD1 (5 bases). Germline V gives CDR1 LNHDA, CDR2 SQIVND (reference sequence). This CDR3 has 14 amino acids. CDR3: CASSRNDRDYGDTF. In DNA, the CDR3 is TGTGCCAGTAGTCGAAATGACAGAGACTATGGCGACACCTTC.

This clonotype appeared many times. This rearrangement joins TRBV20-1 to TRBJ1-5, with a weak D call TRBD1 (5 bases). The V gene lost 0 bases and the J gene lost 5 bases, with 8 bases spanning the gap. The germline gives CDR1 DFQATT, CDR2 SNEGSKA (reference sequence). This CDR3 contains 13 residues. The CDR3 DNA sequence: TGCAGTGCTAGAGATGGGGGGGATCAGCCCCAGCATTTT. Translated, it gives CSARDGGDQPQHF.

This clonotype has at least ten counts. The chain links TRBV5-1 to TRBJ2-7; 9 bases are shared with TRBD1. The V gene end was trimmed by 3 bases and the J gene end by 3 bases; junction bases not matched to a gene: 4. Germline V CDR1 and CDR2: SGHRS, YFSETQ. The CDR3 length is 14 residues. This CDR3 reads CASSYGTGSYEQYF. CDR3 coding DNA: TGCGCCAGCAGCTACGGGACAGGGAGCTACGAGCAGTACTTC.

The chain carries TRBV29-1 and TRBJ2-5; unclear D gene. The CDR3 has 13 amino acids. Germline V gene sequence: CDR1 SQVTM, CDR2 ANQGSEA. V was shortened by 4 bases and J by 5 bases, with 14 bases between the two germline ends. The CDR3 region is CSVAASRAETQYF. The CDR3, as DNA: TGCAGCGTTGCAGCGAGTCGGGCGGAGACCCAGTACTTC.

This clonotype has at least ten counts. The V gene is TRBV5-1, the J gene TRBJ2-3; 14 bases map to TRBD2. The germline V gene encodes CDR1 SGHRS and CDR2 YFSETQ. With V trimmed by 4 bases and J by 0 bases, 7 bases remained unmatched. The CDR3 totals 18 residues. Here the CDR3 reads CASSAGLAGGASTDTQYF. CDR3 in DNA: TGCGCCAGCAGCGCTGGACTAGCGGGGGGTGCTAGCACAGATACGCAGTATTTT.

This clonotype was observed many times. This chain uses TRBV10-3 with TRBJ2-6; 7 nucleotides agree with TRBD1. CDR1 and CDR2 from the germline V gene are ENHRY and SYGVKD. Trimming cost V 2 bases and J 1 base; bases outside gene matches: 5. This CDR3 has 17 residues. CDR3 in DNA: TGTGCCATCAGTGAGCCGGCAGGGGGTTCTGGGGCCAACGTCCTGACTTTC. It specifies CAISEPAGGSGANVLTF.

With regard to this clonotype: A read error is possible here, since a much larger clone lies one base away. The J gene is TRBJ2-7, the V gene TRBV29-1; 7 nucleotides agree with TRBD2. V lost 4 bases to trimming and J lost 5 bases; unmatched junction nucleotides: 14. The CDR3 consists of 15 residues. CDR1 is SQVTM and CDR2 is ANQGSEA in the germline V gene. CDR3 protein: CSVALPLALSNEQYF. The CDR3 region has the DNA TGCAGCGTTGCGCTTCCACTAGCGCTATCTAACGAGCAGTACTTC.

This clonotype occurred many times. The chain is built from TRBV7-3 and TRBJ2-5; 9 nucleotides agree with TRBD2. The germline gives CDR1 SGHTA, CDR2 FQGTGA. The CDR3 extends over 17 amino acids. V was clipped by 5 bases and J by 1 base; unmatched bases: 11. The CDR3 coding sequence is TGTGCCAGCAGCCCAATCCTCGTAGCGGGGGCCCAAGAGACCCAGTACTTC. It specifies CASSPILVAGAQETQYF.

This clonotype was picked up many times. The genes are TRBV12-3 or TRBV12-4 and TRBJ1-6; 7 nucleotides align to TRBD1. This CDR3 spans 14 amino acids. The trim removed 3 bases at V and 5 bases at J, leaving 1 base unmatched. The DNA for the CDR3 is TGTGCCAGCAGTTTGACAGGGAATAATTCACCCCTCCACTTT. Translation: CASSLTGNNSPLHF.

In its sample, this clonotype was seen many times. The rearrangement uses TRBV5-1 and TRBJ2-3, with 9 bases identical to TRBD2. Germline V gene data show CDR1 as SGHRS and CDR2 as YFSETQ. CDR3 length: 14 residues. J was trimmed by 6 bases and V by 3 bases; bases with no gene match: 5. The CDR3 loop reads CASSYGGRADTQYF. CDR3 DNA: TGCGCCAGCAGCTATGGCGGGAGGGCTGATACGCAGTATTTT.

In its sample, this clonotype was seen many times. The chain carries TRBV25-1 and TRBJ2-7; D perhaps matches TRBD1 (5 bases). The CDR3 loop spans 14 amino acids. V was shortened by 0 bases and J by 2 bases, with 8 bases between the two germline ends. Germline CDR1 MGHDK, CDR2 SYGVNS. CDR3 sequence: CASSEYDRTYEQYF. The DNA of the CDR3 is TGTGCCAGCAGTGAATATGACAGAACCTACGAGCAGTACTTC.

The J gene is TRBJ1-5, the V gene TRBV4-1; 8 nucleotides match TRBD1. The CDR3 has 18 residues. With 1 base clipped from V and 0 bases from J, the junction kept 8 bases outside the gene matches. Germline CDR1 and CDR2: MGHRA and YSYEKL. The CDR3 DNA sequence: TGCGCCAGCAGCCAAGGAATGTGGGGACAGGTTAGCAATCAGCCCCAGCATTTT. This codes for CASSQGMWGQVSNQPQHF.

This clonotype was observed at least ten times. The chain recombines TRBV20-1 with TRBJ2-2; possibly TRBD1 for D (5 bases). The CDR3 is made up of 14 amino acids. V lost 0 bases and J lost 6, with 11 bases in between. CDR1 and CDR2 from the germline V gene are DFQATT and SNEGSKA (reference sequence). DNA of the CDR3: TGCAGTGCTAGAGATTGGGGCGTGGCCGGGGAGCTGTTTTTT. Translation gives CSARDWGVAGELFF.

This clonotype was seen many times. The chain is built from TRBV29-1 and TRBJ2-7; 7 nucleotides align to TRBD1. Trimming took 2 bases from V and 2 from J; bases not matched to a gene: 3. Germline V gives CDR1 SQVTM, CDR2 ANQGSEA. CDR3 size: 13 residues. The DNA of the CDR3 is TGCAGCGTTGAATGGCAGGGGGCCTACGAGCAGTACTTC. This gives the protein CSVEWQGAYEQYF.